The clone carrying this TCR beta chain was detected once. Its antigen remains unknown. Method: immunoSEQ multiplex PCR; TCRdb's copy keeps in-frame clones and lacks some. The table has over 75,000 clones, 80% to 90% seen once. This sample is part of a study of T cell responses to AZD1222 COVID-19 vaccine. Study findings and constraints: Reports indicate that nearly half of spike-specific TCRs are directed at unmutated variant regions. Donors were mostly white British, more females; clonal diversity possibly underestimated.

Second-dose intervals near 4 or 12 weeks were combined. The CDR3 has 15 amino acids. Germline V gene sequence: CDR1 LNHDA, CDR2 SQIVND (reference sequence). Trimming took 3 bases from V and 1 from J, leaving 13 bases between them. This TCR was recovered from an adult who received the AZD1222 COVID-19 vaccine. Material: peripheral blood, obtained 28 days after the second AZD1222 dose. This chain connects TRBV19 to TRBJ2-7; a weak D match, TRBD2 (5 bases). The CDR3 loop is CASSIQGSGSYEQYF. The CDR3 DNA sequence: TGTGCCAGTAGTATCCAAGGATCGGGGTCCTACGAGCAGTACTTC.